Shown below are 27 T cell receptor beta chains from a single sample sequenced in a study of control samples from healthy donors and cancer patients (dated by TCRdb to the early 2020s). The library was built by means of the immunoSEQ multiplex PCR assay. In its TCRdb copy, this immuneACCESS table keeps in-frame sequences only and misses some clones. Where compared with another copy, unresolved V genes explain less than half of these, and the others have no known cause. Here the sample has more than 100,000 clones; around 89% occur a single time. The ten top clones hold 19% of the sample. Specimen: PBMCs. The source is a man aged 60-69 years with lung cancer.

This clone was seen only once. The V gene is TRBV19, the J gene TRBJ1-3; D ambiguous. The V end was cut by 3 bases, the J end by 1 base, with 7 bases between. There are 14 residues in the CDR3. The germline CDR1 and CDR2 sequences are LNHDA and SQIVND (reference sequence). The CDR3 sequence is CASSMWWSGNTIYF. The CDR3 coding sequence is TGTGCCAGTAGTATGTGGTGGTCTGGAAACACCATATATTTT.

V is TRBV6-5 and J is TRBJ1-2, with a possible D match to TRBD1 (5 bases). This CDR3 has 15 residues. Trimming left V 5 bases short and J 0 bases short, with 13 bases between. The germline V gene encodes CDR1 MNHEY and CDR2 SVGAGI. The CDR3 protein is CASSPPGLTNYGYTF. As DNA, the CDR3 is TGTGCCAGCAGTCCACCGGGGCTCACTAACTATGGCTACACCTTC.

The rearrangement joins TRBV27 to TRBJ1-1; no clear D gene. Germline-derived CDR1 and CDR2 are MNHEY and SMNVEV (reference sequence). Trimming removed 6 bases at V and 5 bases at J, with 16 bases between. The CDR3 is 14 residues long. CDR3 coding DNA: TGTGCCAGCAGCTCCACACGGAGGAGGACTGAAGCTTTCTTT. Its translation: CASSSTRRRTEAFF.

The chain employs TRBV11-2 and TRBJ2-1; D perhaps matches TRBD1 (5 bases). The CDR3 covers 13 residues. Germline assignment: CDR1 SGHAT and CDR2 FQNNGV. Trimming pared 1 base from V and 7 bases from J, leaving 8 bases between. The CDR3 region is CASSLVAGNEQFF. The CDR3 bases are TGTGCCAGCAGCTTAGTGGCAGGGAATGAGCAGTTCTTC.

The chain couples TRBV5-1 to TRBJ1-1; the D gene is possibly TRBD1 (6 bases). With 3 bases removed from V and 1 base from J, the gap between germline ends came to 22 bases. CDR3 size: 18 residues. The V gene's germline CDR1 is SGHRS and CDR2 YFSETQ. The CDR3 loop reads CASSSLPSGAGRNTEAFF. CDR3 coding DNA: TGCGCCAGCAGCTCCTTACCTTCAGGGGCAGGAAGGAACACTGAAGCTTTCTTT.

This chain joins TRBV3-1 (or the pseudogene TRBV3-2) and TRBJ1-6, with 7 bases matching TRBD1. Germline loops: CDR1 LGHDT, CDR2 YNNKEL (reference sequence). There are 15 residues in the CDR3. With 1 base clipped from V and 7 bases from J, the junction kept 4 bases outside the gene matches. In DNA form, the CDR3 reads TGTGCCAGCAGCCAAGCGGACAGGTTAAATTCACCCCTCCACTTT. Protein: CASSQADRLNSPLHF.

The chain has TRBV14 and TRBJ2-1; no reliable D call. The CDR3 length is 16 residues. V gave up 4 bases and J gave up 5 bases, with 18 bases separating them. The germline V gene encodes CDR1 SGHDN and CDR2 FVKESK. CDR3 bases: TGTGCCAGCAGCCCGTTTATTCAGTCTGGGGACAATGAGCAGTTCTTC. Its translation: CASSPFIQSGDNEQFF.

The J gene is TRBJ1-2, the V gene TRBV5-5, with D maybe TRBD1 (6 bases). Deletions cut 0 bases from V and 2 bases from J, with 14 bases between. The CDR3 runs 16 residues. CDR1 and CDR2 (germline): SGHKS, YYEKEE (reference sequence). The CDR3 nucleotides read TGTGCCAGCAGCTTGGAGGCGAGAAGGGGGAACTATGGCTACACCTTC. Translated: CASSLEARRGNYGYTF.

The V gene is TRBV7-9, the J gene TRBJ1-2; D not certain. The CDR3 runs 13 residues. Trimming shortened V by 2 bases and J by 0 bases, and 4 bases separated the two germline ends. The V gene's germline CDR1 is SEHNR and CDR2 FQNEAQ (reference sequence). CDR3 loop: CASSLPTNYGYTF. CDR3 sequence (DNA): TGTGCCAGCAGCTTACCTACTAACTATGGCTACACCTTC.

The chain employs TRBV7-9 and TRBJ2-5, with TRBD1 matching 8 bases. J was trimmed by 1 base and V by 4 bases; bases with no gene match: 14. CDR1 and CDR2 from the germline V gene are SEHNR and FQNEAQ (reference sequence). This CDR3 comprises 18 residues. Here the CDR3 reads CASSYGQGRGQSQETQYF. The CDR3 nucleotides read TGTGCCAGCAGCTATGGACAGGGACGGGGTCAGTCCCAAGAGACCCAGTACTTC. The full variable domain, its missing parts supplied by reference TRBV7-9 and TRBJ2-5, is DTGVSQNPRHKITKRGQNVTFRCDPISEHNRLYWYRQTLGQGPEFLTYFQNEAQLEKSRLLSDRFSAERPKGSFSTLEIQRTEQGDSAMYLCASSYGQGRGQSQETQYFGPGTRLLVL.

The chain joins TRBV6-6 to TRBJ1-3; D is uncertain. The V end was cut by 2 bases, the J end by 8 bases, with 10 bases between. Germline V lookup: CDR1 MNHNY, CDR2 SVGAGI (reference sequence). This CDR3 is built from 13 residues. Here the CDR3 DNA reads TGTGCCAGCAGTTACGCCAGTCAGGACACCATATATTTT. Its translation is CASSYASQDTIYF.

Here the CDR3 DNA reads TGTGCCTGGGGAAGACCCCGCCTGAACACTGAAGCTTTCTTT. Translated: CAWGRPRLNTEAFF. The rearrangement links TRBV30 to TRBJ1-1; D call uncertain. Germline CDR1 reads GTSNPN; CDR2 reads SVGIG (reference sequence). The CDR3 runs to 14 residues. The V and J ends lost 5 bases and 0 bases respectively, with 13 bases between them. The full variable domain, in which reference TRBV30 and TRBJ1-1 provide the parts outside the CDR3, is SQTIHQWPATLVQPVGSPLSLECTVEGTSNPNLYWYRQAAGRGLQLLFYSVGIGQISSEVPQNLSASRPQDRQFILSSKKLLLSDSGFYLCAWGRPRLNTEAFFGQGTRLTVV.

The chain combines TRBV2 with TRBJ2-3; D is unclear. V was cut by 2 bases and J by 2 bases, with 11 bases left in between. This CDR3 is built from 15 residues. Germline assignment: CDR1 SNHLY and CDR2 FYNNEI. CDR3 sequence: CASSEMGFPTDTQYF. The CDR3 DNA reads TGTGCCAGCAGTGAAATGGGGTTCCCCACAGATACGCAGTATTTT.

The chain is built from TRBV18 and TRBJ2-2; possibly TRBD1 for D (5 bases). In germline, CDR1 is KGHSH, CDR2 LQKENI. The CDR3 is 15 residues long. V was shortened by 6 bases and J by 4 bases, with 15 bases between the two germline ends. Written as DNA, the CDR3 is TGTGCCAGCTCGCCCCAGGGATCCCTCACCGGGGAGCTGTTTTTT. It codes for CASSPQGSLTGELFF.

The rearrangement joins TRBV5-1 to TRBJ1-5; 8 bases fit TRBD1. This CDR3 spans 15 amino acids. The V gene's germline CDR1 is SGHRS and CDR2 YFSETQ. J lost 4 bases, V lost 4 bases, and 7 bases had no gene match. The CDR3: CASSPTGGENQPQHF. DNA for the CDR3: TGCGCCAGCAGCCCCACAGGGGGTGAGAATCAGCCCCAGCATTTT.

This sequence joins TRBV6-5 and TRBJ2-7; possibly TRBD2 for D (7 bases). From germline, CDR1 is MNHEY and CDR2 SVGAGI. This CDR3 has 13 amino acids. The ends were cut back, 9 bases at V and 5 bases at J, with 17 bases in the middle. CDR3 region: CASLDTGGHEQYF. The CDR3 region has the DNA TGTGCCAGTCTCGACACGGGGGGCCACGAGCAGTACTTC.

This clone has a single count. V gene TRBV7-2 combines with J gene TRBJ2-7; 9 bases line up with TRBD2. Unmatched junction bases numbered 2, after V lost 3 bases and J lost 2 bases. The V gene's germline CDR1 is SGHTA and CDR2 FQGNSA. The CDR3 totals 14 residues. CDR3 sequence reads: CASSFTSGPYEQYV. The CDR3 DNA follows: TGTGCCAGCAGCTTTACTAGCGGGCCCTACGAGCAGTACGTC.

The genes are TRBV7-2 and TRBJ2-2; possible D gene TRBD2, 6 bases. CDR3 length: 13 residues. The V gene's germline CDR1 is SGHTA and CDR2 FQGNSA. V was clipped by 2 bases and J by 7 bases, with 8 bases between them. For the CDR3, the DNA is TGTGCCAGCAGCTTACTAGCGATCGGGGAGCTGTTTTTT. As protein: CASSLLAIGELFF.

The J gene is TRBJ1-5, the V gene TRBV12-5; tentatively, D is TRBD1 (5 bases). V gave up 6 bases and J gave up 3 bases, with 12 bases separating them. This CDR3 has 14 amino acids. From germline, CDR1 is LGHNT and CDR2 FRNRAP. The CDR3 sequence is CASGPGQNNQPQHF. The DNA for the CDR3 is TGTGCTAGTGGACCCGGACAAAACAATCAGCCCCAGCATTTT.

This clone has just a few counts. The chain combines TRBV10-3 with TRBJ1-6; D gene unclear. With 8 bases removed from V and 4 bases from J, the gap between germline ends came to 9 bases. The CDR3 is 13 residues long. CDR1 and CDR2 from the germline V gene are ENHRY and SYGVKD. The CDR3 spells CAIGDSYNSPLHF. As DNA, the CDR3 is TGTGCCATCGGGGATTCGTATAATTCACCCCTCCACTTT.

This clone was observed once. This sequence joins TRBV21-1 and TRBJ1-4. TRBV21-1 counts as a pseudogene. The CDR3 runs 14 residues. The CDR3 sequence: CANKYLQLTKKLFF. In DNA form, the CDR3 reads TGTGCCAACAAGTACCTTCAACTAACGAAGAAACTGTTTTTT.

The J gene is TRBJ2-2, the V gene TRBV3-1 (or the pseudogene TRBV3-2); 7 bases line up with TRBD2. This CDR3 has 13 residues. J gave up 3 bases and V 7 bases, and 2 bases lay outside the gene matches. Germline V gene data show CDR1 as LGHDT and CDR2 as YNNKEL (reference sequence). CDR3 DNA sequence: TGTGCCAGCACTAGCGGTTACACCGGGGAGCTGTTTTTT. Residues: CASTSGYTGELFF.

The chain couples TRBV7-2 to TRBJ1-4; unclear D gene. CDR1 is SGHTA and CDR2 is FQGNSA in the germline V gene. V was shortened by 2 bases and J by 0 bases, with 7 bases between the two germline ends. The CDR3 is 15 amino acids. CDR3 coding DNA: TGTGCCAGCAGCTTACAGGTGGCAACTAATGAAAAACTGTTTTTT. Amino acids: CASSLQVATNEKLFF.

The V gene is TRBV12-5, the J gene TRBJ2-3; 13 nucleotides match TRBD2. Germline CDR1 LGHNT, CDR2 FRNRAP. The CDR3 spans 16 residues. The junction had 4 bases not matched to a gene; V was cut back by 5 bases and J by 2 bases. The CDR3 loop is CASGGGLAGITDTQYF. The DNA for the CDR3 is TGTGCTAGTGGTGGGGGACTAGCGGGGATCACAGATACGCAGTATTTT.

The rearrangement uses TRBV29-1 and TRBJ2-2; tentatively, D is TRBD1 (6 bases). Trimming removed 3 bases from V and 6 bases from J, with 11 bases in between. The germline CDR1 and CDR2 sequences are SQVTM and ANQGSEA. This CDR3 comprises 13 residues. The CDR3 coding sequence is TGCAGCGTTGACAGGGGAAACTCCGGGGAGCTGTTTTTT. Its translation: CSVDRGNSGELFF.

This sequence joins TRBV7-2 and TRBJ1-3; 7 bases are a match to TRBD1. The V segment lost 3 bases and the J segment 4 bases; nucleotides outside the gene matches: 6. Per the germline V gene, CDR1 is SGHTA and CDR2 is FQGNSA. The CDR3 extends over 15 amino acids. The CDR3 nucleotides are TGTGCCAGCAGCTTTTCCGGGACAGACGGAAACACCATATATTTT. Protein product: CASSFSGTDGNTIYF.

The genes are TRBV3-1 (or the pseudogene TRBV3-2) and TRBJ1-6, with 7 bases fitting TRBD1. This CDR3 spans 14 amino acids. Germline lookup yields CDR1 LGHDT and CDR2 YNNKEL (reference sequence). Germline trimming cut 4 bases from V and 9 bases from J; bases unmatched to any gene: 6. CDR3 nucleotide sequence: TGTGCCAGCAGCCGCGACAGGGTCGGTTCACCCCTCCACTTT. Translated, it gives CASSRDRVGSPLHF.